Listed below are T cell receptor beta chains from one sample, sequenced in a study of cytomegalovirus exposure and HLA in healthy donors. Sequenced by immunoSEQ multiplex PCR; TCRdb stores in-frame clones only, minus some. The sample lists more than 95,000 clones, approximately 80% seen once, with approximately 1.7% in the top ten. Sequencing input: PBMCs. The source is a woman in her thirties or forties in good health and CMV-seronegative. CDR3s include the opening cysteine and the closing phenylalanine or tryptophan. The D gene is left open where the match is weak. Clone size, where shown, is once, few, many, or a class for clones that have expanded.

clone size	V gene	J gene	D gene	CDR3 DNA	CDR3 protein
NA	TRBV6-4	TRBJ2-1	TRBD2	TGTGCCAGCAGCACTAGCGGAACCTCCTACAATGAGCAGTTCTTC	CASSTSGTSYNEQFF
NA	TRBV27	TRBJ1-1	NA	TGTGCCAGCAGTACGCGGGTGAGTTTGAACACTGAAGCTTTCTTT	CASSTRVSLNTEAFF
NA	TRBV2	TRBJ2-7	TRBD1	TGTGCCAGCGGCGGGACAGGGTCCTACGAGCAGTACTTC	CASGGTGSYEQYF
NA	TRBV4-1	TRBJ2-7	TRBD1	TGCGCCAGCAGCCATCTGACAGGGGGGGCCTACGAGCAGTACTTC	CASSHLTGGAYEQYF
NA	TRBV11-2	TRBJ2-5	NA	TGTGCCAGCAGCCCGCGTGCTGAGGGGGACCAGTACTTC	CASSPRAEGDQYF
NA	TRBV5-1	TRBJ2-7	NA	TGCGCCAGCAGCCGCGGAACAGGGACCTACGAGCAGTACTTC	CASSRGTGTYEQYF
NA	TRBV7-9	TRBJ2-2	NA	TGTGCCAGCAGCTTAACCCCGAGCACCGGGGAGCTGTTTTTT	CASSLTPSTGELFF
NA	TRBV9	TRBJ2-7	TRBD1	TGTGCCAGCAGCGTAGGGGACAGAGCCGCCTACGAGCAGTACTTC	CASSVGDRAAYEQYF
NA	TRBV7-9	TRBJ2-7	NA	TGTGCCAGCAGCTTGAGTCTCACAGGGACCTACGAGCAGTACTTC	CASSLSLTGTYEQYF
NA	TRBV7-9	TRBJ2-7	NA	TGTGCCAGCAGCTTAGCTCTATTACCCTACGAGCAGTACTTC	CASSLALLPYEQYF
NA	TRBV19	TRBJ2-1	TRBD2	TGTGCCAGTAGTACCACCCTCATGGGACTAGTGTTACACCCCTACAATGAGCAGTTCTTC	CASSTTLMGLVLHPYNEQFF
NA	TRBV5-1	TRBJ2-5	TRBD1	TGCGCCAGCTCCCGGACCGGGACAGGGGGCAAAGAGACCCAGTACTTC	CASSRTGTGGKETQYF
NA	TRBV28	TRBJ1-2	TRBD1	TGTGCCAGCAGTTTCAGGGGGGACGGAGGTGGCTACACCTTC	CASSFRGDGGGYTF
once	TRBV19	TRBJ2-1	TRBD1	TGTGCCAGTACCTGGACAGGAGGCCCCGCCGGTGAGCAGTTCTTC	CASTWTGGPAGEQFF
NA	TRBV18	TRBJ2-7	TRBD2	TGTGCCAGCTCACCAGGTTCTAGCGGGAGCTACGAGCAGTACTTC	CASSPGSSGSYEQYF
NA	TRBV6-1	TRBJ2-1	NA	TGTGCCAGCAGTGGGGCTAACAATGAGCAGTTCTTC	CASSGANNEQFF
NA	TRBV6-4	TRBJ2-3	TRBD2	TGTGCCAGCAGTGAAAGTGATGGGCTAGCGGGGACATTACGCACAGATACGCAGTATTTT	CASSESDGLAGTLRTDTQYF
NA	TRBV13	TRBJ1-5	NA	TGTGCCAGCAGCTTGAGCCGGGGCAATCAGCCCCAGCATTTT	CASSLSRGNQPQHF
NA	TRBV5-1	TRBJ2-5	TRBD1	TGCGCCAGCAGCTCCCACAGGGGGGTGGTCGGAGAGACCCAGTACTTC	CASSSHRGVVGETQYF
once	TRBV28	TRBJ2-3	NA	TGTGCCAGCAGCCCTGGTTTTAGCGGAGGCACAGATACGCAGTATTTT	CASSPGFSGGTDTQYF
NA	TRBV20-1	TRBJ1-2	NA	TGCAGTGCTCCCCGCGGAGGCTACACCTTC	CSAPRGGYTF
NA	TRBV4-1	TRBJ1-5	TRBD1	TGCGCCAGCAGCCCTTTATTTCAGGGGGGTCAGCCCCAGCATTTT	CASSPLFQGGQPQHF
NA	TRBV28	TRBJ1-1	NA	TGTGCCAGCAGTTTCGAGGAGGGGGGGCAGAGTACTGAAGCTTTCTTT	CASSFEEGGQSTEAFF
NA	TRBV14	TRBJ1-5	NA	TGTGCCAGCAGCCAAGTAGAGGGACGGGAGAATCAGCCCCAGCATTTT	CASSQVEGRENQPQHF
NA	TRBV27	TRBJ2-7	TRBD1	TGTGCCAGCAGTCACGGGACAGAATCCTACGAGCAGTACTTC	CASSHGTESYEQYF
NA	TRBV4-3	TRBJ2-1	NA	TGCGCCAGCAGCCTGAGGGTAGCCAGTGAGCAGTTCTTC	CASSLRVASEQFF
once	TRBV7-2	TRBJ2-1	TRBD1	TGTGCCAGCACCCCGACAGGGCTCTACAATGAGCAGTTCTTC	CASTPTGLYNEQFF
few	TRBV5-1	TRBJ1-5	NA	TGCGCCAGCCCTACGCGGGGCAGTAGCAATCAGCCCCAGCATTTT	CASPTRGSSNQPQHF
NA	TRBV6-5	TRBJ1-1	NA	TGTGCCAGCAGTGCAGAGGGTTACACTGAAGCTTTCTTT	CASSAEGYTEAFF
NA	TRBV10-3	TRBJ2-1	TRBD2	TGTGCCATCAGTGAGCCTAGCGGCCGGCAGTTCTTC	CAISEPSGRQFF
few	TRBV28	TRBJ1-6	TRBD1	TGTGCCAGCAGTCAGGGACAGGGAACGGCACCCCTCCACTTT	CASSQGQGTAPLHF
NA	TRBV6-6	TRBJ1-1	TRBD1	TGTGCCAGCAGTATTCCAGGGGGCATGGCGACTGAAGCTTTCTTT	CASSIPGGMATEAFF
NA	TRBV28	TRBJ2-1	TRBD2	TGTGCCAGCAGTTTAAGGGGCGGCGGGAGCAATGAGCAGTTCTTC	CASSLRGGGSNEQFF
NA	TRBV7-9	TRBJ1-2	NA	TGTTCCAGCAGCTTATTCTCCGCAGCGGACTATGGCTACACCTTC	CSSSLFSAADYGYTF
NA	TRBV19	TRBJ2-7	NA	TGTGCCAGTAGTATATTCCCCGCAGGGGCTACCTACGAGCAGTACTTC	CASSIFPAGATYEQYF
NA	TRBV28	TRBJ1-2	NA	TGTGCCAGCAGGGGCAGCTTCTATGGCTACACCTTC	CASRGSFYGYTF
NA	TRBV18	TRBJ2-5	TRBD2	TGTGCCAGCTCACCACCTGTAGCGGGAAGAGAGACCCAGTACTTC	CASSPPVAGRETQYF
NA	TRBV4-3	TRBJ2-1	NA	TGCGCCAGCAGCCACCGGCCGCGGGACTTAAGAAACAATGAGCAGTTCTTC	CASSHRPRDLRNNEQFF
NA	TRBV5-4	TRBJ2-3	TRBD2	TGTGCCAGCAGCACAGGACTAGCGGGAGGCACAGATACGCAGTATTTT	CASSTGLAGGTDTQYF